This entry lists 8 T cell receptor beta chains sequenced from one sample in a study of blood T cell repertoires in COVID-19. The data were produced by immunoSEQ multiplex PCR, yet TCRdb's version contains in-frame clones alone and is incomplete. The table shows over 350,000 clones, with more than 75% occurring only once. The sequencing input was PBMCs or T cells enriched from blood (not recorded which). The source of these receptors is a woman between 50 and 59 years old who had recovered from COVID-19.

The V call is TRBV5-1, the J call TRBJ2-5; TRBD1 is a possible D gene (7 bases). CDR1 is SGHRS, CDR2 YFSETQ, per germline. V lost 0 bases to trimming and J lost 1 base, with 10 bases between them. This CDR3 has 15 residues. The chain's CDR3 is CASSLGQGGQETQYF. CDR3 nucleotides: TGCGCCAGCAGCTTGGGACAGGGAGGCCAAGAGACCCAGTACTTC.

The chain combines TRBV9 with TRBJ2-3, with a tentative D call TRBD1 (6 bases). This CDR3 contains 16 residues. CDR1 and CDR2 from the germline V gene are SGDLS and YYNGEE. The V end lost 1 base, the J end lost 2 bases, and 14 bases lay between the germline ends. CDR3 sequence: CASSVSLGGNTDTQYF. In DNA, the CDR3 is TGTGCCAGCAGCGTAAGCCTAGGGGGAAACACAGATACGCAGTATTTT.

A remark on this clone: Compared with germline, one end of the junction differs, possibly owing to a read error. The chain joins TRBV7-7 to TRBJ2-1, with a weak D call TRBD1 (5 bases). CDR1 is SSHAT, CDR2 FNYEAQ, per germline (reference sequence). The length of the CDR3 is 13 residues. The chain's CDR3 is CASSSDSYNEQFF. CDR3 bases: TGTGCTAGCAGCTCCGACAGTTACAATGAGCAGTTCTTC.

V usage is TRBV2 and J usage is TRBJ1-2; TRBD1 agrees at 7 bases. J gave up 7 bases and V 10 bases, and 12 bases lay outside the gene matches. The germline gives CDR1 SNHLY, CDR2 FYNNEI. The CDR3 is made up of 13 amino acids. CDR3: CANPRDSPLGYTF. DNA of the CDR3: TGTGCCAACCCGAGGGACAGCCCTCTTGGCTACACCTTC.

The chain combines TRBV28 with TRBJ2-1; TRBD2 matches at 9 bases. The V gene end was trimmed by 3 bases and the J gene end by 4 bases; junction bases not matched to a gene: 4. The V gene's germline CDR1 is MDHEN and CDR2 SYDVKM. The CDR3 runs 15 residues. The chain's CDR3 is CASSFSSGVYNEQFF. The CDR3 DNA follows: TGTGCCAGCAGTTTTTCTAGCGGGGTGTACAATGAGCAGTTCTTC.

The chain is built from TRBV10-3 and TRBJ1-4, with 7 bases lining up with TRBD1. Per germline, CDR1 ENHRY and CDR2 SYGVKD. The J segment lost 8 bases and the V segment lost 3 bases, leaving 15 bases of the junction unmatched. The CDR3 extends over 17 amino acids. As DNA, the CDR3 is TGTGCCATCAGTGAACTATACCAACAGGGGACGGCCGAAAAACTGTTTTTT. Its translation: CAISELYQQGTAEKLFF.

The gene calls are TRBV5-1 and TRBJ1-2; D gene unclear. This CDR3 spans 16 amino acids. The germline V gene has CDR1 SGHRS and CDR2 YFSETQ. V shed 4 bases and J shed 6 bases, with 22 bases lying between them. CDR3 DNA: TGCGCCAGCAGCGGGCCTGCCGCGTACGCCGCCGATGGCTACACCTTC. This sequence encodes CASSGPAAYAADGYTF.

The rearrangement joins TRBV12-3 or TRBV12-4 to TRBJ1-2; maybe TRBD1 (5 bases). This CDR3 is built from 12 residues. Deletions cut 3 bases from V and 9 bases from J, with 11 bases between. CDR3 residues: CASSLTGGRYTF. The CDR3 bases are TGTGCCAGCAGTTTGACCGGGGGACGCTACACCTTC.